This TCR beta chain originates from a study of CD8 T cells in ankylosing spondylitis. This clonotype came up many times. TCRdb ran MiXCR on the 5' RACE reads and lists one entry per CDR3 protein. The sample gives some 250,000 distinct CDR3 sequences, about 11% of which show up once; roughly 6.8% is in the top ten. The CDR3 runs 14 residues. The trim removed 5 bases at V and 4 bases at J, leaving 7 bases unmatched. CDR1 and CDR2 from the germline V gene are DFQATT and SNEGSKA (reference sequence). The sequencing sample was made of blood, either unsorted or a sorted T cell fraction (not recorded which). The gene calls are TRBV20-1 and TRBJ2-5; 10 nucleotides align to TRBD2. The receptor was derived from a male donor with ankylosing spondylitis or in good health (not recorded which). The CDR3 sequence is CSAHVAGGGETQYF. CDR3 sequence (DNA): TGCAGTGCTCACGTAGCGGGAGGTGGAGAGACCCAGTACTTC.